This note documents a single T cell receptor beta chain sequence. This clone's antigen is unknown. No per-base quality is available; no much larger clone lies one base away. The receptor library was made with the immunoSEQ multiplex PCR assay. TCRdb stores this immuneACCESS table with in-frame sequences only. Part of the clones is absent; in the studies checked, under half of the shortfall reflects unresolved V genes, and no reason is known for the rest. The sample table lists about 130,000 clones, around 94% of them with a count of one. The ten most abundant clones make up around 14% of the sample. The germline V gene gives CDR1 as MNHNS and CDR2 as SASEGT. Including cysteine and phenylalanine, the CDR3 has 16 amino acids. Just CDR3 DNA is preserved here, 48 bases in frame from base 1. V and J are truncated by 1 base and 6 bases respectively, leaving an intervening sequence of 16 bases. The sample is drawn from a study of control samples from healthy donors and cancer patients (TCRdb year 2020).

Sample: PBMCs. The chain is assembled from TRBV6-1 and TRBJ2-4; tentative D gene TRBD1, with 6 bases matching. This TCR derives from a man in his 60s with colorectal cancer. CDR3 region: CASSEVLGQGRNIQYF. The nucleotides are TGTGCCAGCAGTGAAGTTCTGGGGCAGGGGAGAAACATTCAGTACTTC.